The entry below describes one T cell receptor beta chain. The data derive from a study of shared T cell receptors in the human thymus. The data were produced by immunoSEQ multiplex PCR, yet TCRdb's version contains in-frame clones alone and is incomplete. This sample has 640,000 or so clones, with about 89% found just once. Germline V gene sequence: CDR1 MNHEY, CDR2 SVGAGI. This CDR3 spans 15 amino acids. The V gene end was trimmed by 7 bases and the J gene end by 0 bases; junction bases not matched to a gene: 7. This sample also appeared in a second study, on human thymus T cells. As reported in that work: Infants served as donors; they were healthy and Finnish and were having corrective surgery for congenital heart defects. Corrective heart surgery yielded the resections from which the thymus tissue came. Blood and thymic repertoires both appeared biased in V and J gene usage. Related work showed strongly overlapping thymic repertoires across unrelated individuals.

The chain employs TRBV6-5 and TRBJ1-1; 8 positions match TRBD1. The TCR sequence derives from a boy in the first two years of life with a congenital heart defect. Material: thymocytes. CDR3 region: CASTTGTGMNTEAFF. The CDR3 nucleotides read TGTGCCAGCACCACGGGGACAGGCATGAACACTGAAGCTTTCTTT.